The 15 T cell receptor beta chains below were found in one sample sequenced in a study of blood T cell repertoires in COVID-19. Sequenced by immunoSEQ multiplex PCR; TCRdb stores in-frame clones only, minus some. Here the sample spans 150,000 or so clones, just under 90% being singletons. Sequencing was carried out using peripheral blood. The source is a woman in her seventies with COVID-19, enrolled during active disease.

The chain uses TRBV3-1 (or the pseudogene TRBV3-2) and TRBJ1-6; no reliable D call. The V gene lost 3 bases and the J gene lost 3 bases, with 9 bases spanning the gap. Looked up from germline, CDR1 is LGHDT and CDR2 is YNNKEL (reference sequence). The CDR3 spans 15 residues. CDR3 sequence (DNA): TGTGCCAGCAGCCAGCCGAGACACTATAATTCACCCCTCCACTTT. Amino acid sequence: CASSQPRHYNSPLHF.

This clone was counted a few times. The V gene is TRBV2, the J gene TRBJ1-5, with 7 bases lining up with TRBD1. The CDR3 covers 13 residues. Germline CDR1 is SNHLY and CDR2 is FYNNEI. V was clipped by 6 bases and J by 5 bases; unmatched bases: 4. CDR3 region: CASSPGTDQPQHF. CDR3 DNA: TGTGCCAGCAGCCCTGGGACAGATCAGCCCCAGCATTTT.

This clone was seen a handful of times. This sequence joins TRBV3-1 (or the pseudogene TRBV3-2) and TRBJ1-6, with 8 bases identical to TRBD1. J lost 8 bases, V lost 3 bases, and 6 bases had no gene match. This CDR3 has 15 residues. Germline-derived CDR1 and CDR2 are LGHDT and YNNKEL (reference sequence). The CDR3: CASSQRQGYHSPLHF. The CDR3 DNA follows: TGTGCCAGCAGCCAGAGACAGGGGTATCATTCACCCCTCCACTTT.

This chain links TRBV11-3 with TRBJ2-1; 8 bases agree with TRBD2. J was trimmed by 10 bases and V by 3 bases; bases with no gene match: 2. The CDR3 extends over 12 amino acids. Germline loops: CDR1 SGHNT, CDR2 YENEEA. In DNA form, the CDR3 reads TGTGCCAGCAGCTTGCGGGGGGAAGAGCAGTTCTTC. As protein: CASSLRGEEQFF. Full variable domain (rest looked up from reference TRBV11-3 and TRBJ2-1): EAGVVQSPRYKIIEKKQPVAFWCNPISGHNTLYWYLQNLGQGPELLIRYENEEAVDDSQLPKDRFSAERLKGVDSTLKIQPAELGDSAVYLCASSLRGEEQFFGPGTRLTVL.

V is TRBV3-1 (or the pseudogene TRBV3-2) and J is TRBJ1-6, with TRBD1 matching over 7 bases. The ends lost 3 bases at V and 4 bases at J; junction bases unmatched: 3. The CDR3 spans 15 residues. Germline values: CDR1 LGHDT, CDR2 YNNKEL (reference sequence). The CDR3 DNA is TGTGCCAGCAGCCAGGGACAGCTTTATAATTCACCCCTCCACTTT. Translated, it gives CASSQGQLYNSPLHF.

V gene TRBV7-2 combines with J gene TRBJ1-6; 7 positions agree with TRBD1. V lost 1 base to trimming and J lost 4 bases; unmatched junction nucleotides: 7. The V gene's germline CDR1 is SGHTA and CDR2 FQGNSA. The CDR3 is 17 residues long. The CDR3 protein is CASSLGGQARYNSPLHF. In DNA form, the CDR3 reads TGTGCCAGCAGCTTAGGAGGACAGGCGAGGTATAATTCACCCCTCCACTTT. The entire variable domain, with the rest obtained from reference TRBV7-2 and TRBJ1-6, is as follows: GAGVSQSPSNKVTEKGKDVELRCDPISGHTALYWYRQSLGQGLEFLIYFQGNSAPDKSGLPSDRFSAERTGGSVSTLTIQRTQQEDSAVYLCASSLGGQARYNSPLHFGNGTRLTVT.

A single count supports this clone. In DNA form, the CDR3 reads TGTGCCAGTAGTATGCGACAGGGAAACACTGAAGCTTTCTTT. Translation gives CASSMRQGNTEAFF. This chain uses TRBV19 with TRBJ1-1; TRBD1 matches 7 bases. Trimming at V came to 3 bases and at J to 2 bases, leaving 3 bases not matched to a gene. Germline V gene data show CDR1 as LNHDA and CDR2 as SQIVND (reference sequence). The CDR3 totals 14 residues.

The chain recombines TRBV30 with TRBJ1-5; 8 positions match TRBD1. Looked up from germline, CDR1 is GTSNPN and CDR2 is SVGIG (reference sequence). J gave up 5 bases and V 4 bases, and 4 bases lay outside the gene matches. This CDR3 comprises 13 residues. CDR3 bases: TGTGCCTGGAACCTGGACAGGGATCAGCCCCAGCATTTT. This sequence encodes CAWNLDRDQPQHF.

The chain carries TRBV29-1 and TRBJ2-3; TRBD2 matches at 11 bases. Per the germline V gene, CDR1 is SQVTM and CDR2 is ANQGSEA. There are 17 residues in the CDR3. V trimming: 1 base; J trimming: 0 bases; junction bases outside the gene matches: 6. CDR3 region: CSVEGNSGGVSTDTQYF. The CDR3 DNA reads as TGCAGCGTTGAAGGGAATAGCGGGGGGGTTAGCACAGATACGCAGTATTTT.

This clone has a single count. This rearrangement joins TRBV3-1 (or the pseudogene TRBV3-2) to TRBJ2-7, with 9 nucleotides matching TRBD1. V lost 8 bases to trimming and J lost 4 bases; unmatched junction nucleotides: 6. The V gene's germline CDR1 is LGHDT and CDR2 YNNKEL (reference sequence). This CDR3 has 13 amino acids. The chain's CDR3 is CASGRDREYEQYF. DNA of the CDR3: TGTGCCAGCGGCCGGGACAGGGAGTACGAGCAGTACTTC.

V gene TRBV7-8 combines with J gene TRBJ2-3, with D tentatively TRBD1 (6 bases). This CDR3 comprises 15 residues. V lost 5 bases and J lost 2, with 14 bases in between. In germline, CDR1 is SGHVS, CDR2 FQNEAQ. The CDR3 sequence is CASSRDTIYTDTQYF. For the CDR3, the DNA is TGTGCCAGCAGCCGGGACACTATTTACACAGATACGCAGTATTTT.

A single count supports this clone. The chain employs TRBV3-1 (or the pseudogene TRBV3-2) and TRBJ2-3; 8 positions agree with TRBD2. V lost 2 bases and J lost 2; bases outside the gene matches: 3. In germline, CDR1 is LGHDT, CDR2 YNNKEL (reference sequence). CDR3 size: 15 residues. The CDR3 is CASSQFGGATDTQYF. DNA for the CDR3: TGTGCCAGCAGCCAATTCGGGGGGGCCACAGATACGCAGTATTTT.

The genes are TRBV16 and TRBJ1-2; TRBD1 agrees at 9 bases. V was clipped by 1 base and J by 6 bases; unmatched bases: 6. Germline loops: CDR1 KGHSY, CDR2 FQNENV. The CDR3 runs to 15 residues. In nucleotides, the CDR3 is TGTGCCAGCAGCCAATTTACACAGGGGGCTCATGGCTACACCTTC. The encoded protein is CASSQFTQGAHGYTF. Full variable domain (outside the CDR3, taken from reference TRBV16 and TRBJ1-2): GEEVAQTPKHLVRGEGQKAKLYCAPIKGHSYVFWYQQVLKNEFKFLISFQNENVFDETGMPKERFSAKCLPNSPCSLEIQATKLEDSAVYFCASSQFTQGAHGYTFGSGTRLTVV.

This chain connects TRBV6-5 to TRBJ1-2; D unresolved. Per the germline V gene, CDR1 is MNHEY and CDR2 is SVGAGI. This CDR3 contains 14 residues. Trimming removed 0 bases at V and 7 bases at J, with 12 bases between. In DNA form, the CDR3 reads TGTGCCAGCAGTTACTCGATTTTCGGAGCTGGCTACACCTTC. It encodes CASSYSIFGAGYTF.

This clone was observed a few times. The chain joins TRBV7-9 to TRBJ2-7, with 7 bases aligning to TRBD1. CDR3 length equals 14 residues. Germline V gene lookup returns CDR1 SEHNR and CDR2 FQNEAQ (reference sequence). V lost 2 bases, J lost 3 bases, and 4 bases stayed unmatched. As DNA, the CDR3 is TGTGCCAGCAGCTTAAGGGACAGATACTACGAGCAGTACTTC. This translates into CASSLRDRYYEQYF. The whole variable domain, remainder taken from reference TRBV7-9 and TRBJ2-7, is DTGVSQNPRHKITKRGQNVTFRCDPISEHNRLYWYRQTLGQGPEFLTYFQNEAQLEKSRLLSDRFSAERPKGSFSTLEIQRTEQGDSAMYLCASSLRDRYYEQYFGPGTRLTVT.